This T cell receptor (beta chain) was obtained from a study of PD-1 blockade in mismatch repair-deficient tumors (dated by TCRdb to about 2017). Study-wide context: Between September 2013 and 2016, 80 to 90 consecutive patients with around twelve mismatch repair-deficient cancer types, all previously treated and progressing, were enrolled in the trial. Deep sequencing of TCR CDR3 regions was used to track tumor-associated T cell clones in peripheral blood of patients responding to PD-1 blockade. What the study reported, not specific to this receptor: After pembrolizumab, tumor-resident clones, which were often undetectable in blood before treatment, expanded rapidly and then contracted, generally ahead of radiologic responses.

The germline V gene yields SNHLY for CDR1 and FYNNEI for CDR2. V lost 7 bases and J lost 4 bases; the stretch between them is 17 bases long. Inclusive of the bounding cysteine and phenylalanine, the CDR3 is 14 residues long. Only CDR3 DNA remains: 42 bases, in frame from the first base. Details on this clone: What this receptor recognizes is not known. No per-base quality is available; no much larger clone lies one base away.

Mismatch repair deficiency was established in every enrolled patient by polymerase chain reaction or immunohistochemistry. TCR sequencing was performed for a few patients who responded to pembrolizumab therapy. The phase II trial prospectively evaluated PD-1 blockade with pembrolizumab in advanced mismatch repair-deficient cancers, independent of tissue of origin. Peripheral blood T cell samples were serially collected before and at multiple times after PD-1 blockade was started. Blood sampling time points were reported as weeks after the first dose of pembrolizumab. Libraries were constructed by the immunoSEQ multiplex PCR assay. TCRdb holds this immuneACCESS table with in-frame rearrangements only. Some clones are missing; in checked studies, unresolved V genes explain under half, and the rest has no known cause. Here the sample has about 110,000 clones; 60% to 85% occur a single time. Approximately 5% of the sample comes from the top ten.

The chain joins TRBV2 to TRBJ2-7; the D gene remains uncertain. The material sequenced was peripheral blood, taken about 60 weeks after starting pembrolizumab. The receptor was isolated from an adult with mismatch repair-deficient cancer. The CDR3 in this case is CASMEAQASYEQYF. The nucleotide sequence is given as TGTGCCAGCATGGAAGCGCAGGCTTCTTACGAGCAGTACTTC.